This TCR beta chain was sequenced during a study of T cell responses to AZD1222 COVID-19 vaccine. The CDR3 covers 15 residues. The V gene lost 0 bases and the J gene lost 0 bases, with 9 bases spanning the gap. Germline CDR1 is GTSNPN and CDR2 is SVGIG (reference sequence). Data came from immunoSEQ multiplex PCR; TCRdb stores just in-frame clones and leaves some out. Counted here are more than 130,000 clones, just over 90% occurring once; the ten biggest clones make up roughly 3.1%. Specimen: peripheral blood, collected on day 0 of AZD1222 vaccination. The clonotype was recovered from an adult in good health. The gene calls are TRBV30 and TRBJ2-1, with D tentatively TRBD1 or TRBD2 (5 bases each). CDR3 nucleotides: TGTGCCTGGAGTGTGGGGGAGAGCTCCTACAATGAGCAGTTCTTC. Its translation: CAWSVGESSYNEQFF.